This TCR beta chain was sequenced during a study of OX40 agonist ivuxolimab in advanced cancers. As for the study in general: An anti-OX40 (CD134) antibody with agonistic activity, ivuxolimab, was administered to patients. Three patients, one with hepatocellular carcinoma and two with cutaneous melanoma, responded partially. Study-wide results and limits: Average numbers of expanded clones were greater in CD8+ T cells than in CD4+.

For this clone: Its antigen remains unidentified. One end of the junction does not line up with germline, which may come from a read error.

CDR1 SGDLS and CDR2 YYNGEE come from the germline V gene. The CDR3 consists of 14 residues. The repertoire was sequenced with immunoSEQ multiplex PCR; TCRdb's copy has only in-frame clones and lacks some. The table has around 30,000 clones, about nine tenths seen once. The chain couples TRBV9 to TRBJ2-5; 10 nucleotides line up with TRBD2. Sequencing used CD4+ or CD8+ T cells sorted from blood, obtained in a trial of the OX40 agonist ivuxolimab. The source is an adult with an advanced solid tumor such as melanoma, head and neck, liver or kidney cancer. Written as DNA, the CDR3 is TGTGCCAGCAGCGTTAGCGGGGGGCAAGCGACCCAGTACTTC. This sequence encodes CASSVSGGQATQYF.